This passage covers 3 T cell receptor beta chains from one sample sequenced in a study of cytomegalovirus exposure and HLA in healthy donors. PCR amplification relied on 60 Vbeta primers (plus 13 Jbeta primers). The repertoire was sequenced with immunoSEQ multiplex PCR; TCRdb's copy has only in-frame clones and lacks some. Of approximately 110,000 clones listed, roughly four fifths are singletons. The sequencing input was PBMCs. The receptors here all came from a woman between 18 and 30 years old in good health and CMV-seronegative.

The chain combines TRBV11-3 with TRBJ2-5, with 15 bases that match TRBD2. V was pared by 5 bases and J by 5 bases, with 3 bases of the junction left unmatched. Germline loops: CDR1 SGHNT, CDR2 YENEEA. CDR3 length equals 15 residues. The CDR3 bases are TGTGCCAGCAGCCCAGGACTAGCGGGAGGGGAGACCCAGTACTTC. The encoded protein is CASSPGLAGGETQYF.

The V and J genes are TRBV4-3 and TRBJ2-3, with D uncertain. The V end was cut by 3 bases, the J end by 4 bases, with 11 bases between. The CDR3 extends over 14 amino acids. Looked up from germline, CDR1 is LGHNA and CDR2 is YSLEER. The CDR3 protein is CASSQDLAADTQYF. CDR3 sequence (DNA): TGCGCCAGCAGCCAGGATTTAGCTGCAGATACGCAGTATTTT.

The rearrangement links TRBV28 to TRBJ1-1, with D perhaps TRBD1 (6 bases). Trimming cost V 3 bases and J 7 bases, with 12 bases left between them. The CDR3 is 13 residues long. Germline-derived CDR1 and CDR2 are MDHEN and SYDVKM. This CDR3 is CASSLTGGDEAFF. The CDR3 nucleotides are TGTGCCAGCAGTTTGACAGGAGGCGATGAAGCTTTCTTT.